The entry that follows covers one T cell receptor (beta chain) sequence. The sample comes from a study of technical replicates of blood from a few donors. V lost 4 bases, J lost 5 bases, and 3 bases stayed unmatched. The CDR3 has 14 amino acids. CDR1 MNHEY and CDR2 SVGAGI come from the germline V gene. Clones were read by immunoSEQ multiplex PCR, and TCRdb kept only the in-frame ones, dropping some. The sample carries 78,000 or so clones, approximately 90% recorded once. The receptor comes from a human donor in good health. The chain recombines TRBV6-5 with TRBJ2-5; TRBD1 agrees at 11 bases. Sequencing was done on a sample of T cells isolated from PBMCs. The CDR3 nucleotides are TGTGCCAGCAGTTGGACAGGGGGCGAGGAGACCCAGTACTTC. Encoded protein: CASSWTGGEETQYF.